A single T cell receptor (beta chain) is shown here with its context. Its specificity is unknown. This specimen belongs to a study of cytomegalovirus exposure and HLA in healthy donors. V lost 8 bases and J lost 2, with 15 bases in between. Germline V gene sequence: CDR1 SNHLY, CDR2 FYNNEI. There are 14 residues in the CDR3. Both 60 Vbeta primers and 13 Jbeta primers went into the PCR. Profiling relied on immunoSEQ multiplex PCR, and the TCRdb table lists in-frame clones only, not all of them. This table holds more than 95,000 clones, around 77% found once. Points from the study as a whole: TCR beta sequences reportedly predicted most subjects' HLA-A and HLA-B alleles accurately.

The sample taken for sequencing was PBMCs. The gene calls are TRBV2 and TRBJ1-1; tentatively, D is TRBD1 (6 bases). The sequence derives from a woman aged 40 to 50 in good health and CMV-seropositive. CDR3 residues: CASHLGGGNTEAFF. DNA of the CDR3: TGTGCCAGCCATCTTGGGGGGGGCAACACTGAAGCTTTCTTT.